The 10 T cell receptor beta chains below come from one sample, sequenced in a study of prognosis after radiotherapy for stage I lung cancer (dated by TCRdb to the early 2020s). Sequencing used an Illumina HiSeq 3000. Two rounds of multiplex PCR were performed to amplify the TCR beta CDR3 region from genomic DNA. In the first PCR round, primers specific to each TRBV and TRBJ gene were used, and the primer sequences were filed in Chinese patent CN105087789A. Using fastp at Q25 and MiXCR, TCRdb reprocessed the public reads and kept productive beta chains. Rows matching on CDR3 protein sequence are summarized as one entry with the most common DNA and genes. The sample table contains approximately 17,000 distinct CDR3 sequences; only one count was recorded for approximately 40% of them. Together, the top ten hold approximately 40% of the sample. The sample here was PBMCs, taken before or after stereotactic body radiation therapy (not recorded which). These receptors were taken from a donor aged 50 or older with non-small cell lung cancer.

The chain links TRBV5-1 to TRBJ2-7; 10 bases fit TRBD2. After removal of 2 bases from V and 0 bases from J, the junction contained 2 bases not matched to a gene. This CDR3 has 15 residues. The germline V gene has CDR1 SGHRS and CDR2 YFSETQ. The CDR3 region has the DNA TGCGCCAGCAGCTTTACTAGCGGGACCTCCTACGAGCAGTACTTC. This sequence encodes CASSFTSGTSYEQYF.

This clonotype was seen many times. This rearrangement joins TRBV30 to TRBJ2-3; D may correspond to TRBD1 or TRBD2 (6 bases each). Germline V CDR1 and CDR2: GTSNPN, SVGIG (reference sequence). This CDR3 spans 14 amino acids. V was cut by 2 bases and J by 6 bases, with 15 bases left in between. CDR3 in DNA: TGTGCCTGGAGTCCCCCGGGGGCGGATGATACGCAGTATTTT. Translating it yields CAWSPPGADDTQYF.

This chain joins TRBV20-1 and TRBJ1-3; unclear D gene. The CDR3 is 13 amino acids. Deletions cut 2 bases from V and 6 bases from J, with 11 bases between. Germline CDR1 and CDR2: DFQATT and SNEGSKA (reference sequence). This chain's CDR3 is CSARQPSSNTIYF. CDR3 bases: TGCAGTGCTAGACAGCCATCCTCAAACACCATATATTTT.

There are many counts of this clonotype. The chain is built from TRBV2 and TRBJ1-1; D gene unclear. The V end lost 1 base, the J end lost 2 bases, and 8 bases lay between the germline ends. The CDR3 extends over 14 amino acids. Germline V CDR1 and CDR2: SNHLY, FYNNEI. Written as DNA, the CDR3 is TGTGCCAGCAGTGAAGATCGGGGAAACACTGAAGCTTTCTTT. Amino acids: CASSEDRGNTEAFF.

Many counts were recorded for this clonotype. The chain uses TRBV28 and TRBJ2-7; 11 nucleotides match TRBD2. V lost 4 bases to trimming and J lost 4 bases; unmatched junction nucleotides: 6. The CDR3 runs to 15 residues. The V gene's germline CDR1 is MDHEN and CDR2 SYDVKM. The CDR3: CASSSPGLADYEQYF. CDR3 coding DNA: TGTGCCAGCAGTTCACCGGGACTAGCGGATTACGAGCAGTACTTC.

This clonotype ranks as medium-sized. V is TRBV5-1 and J is TRBJ2-3; no firm D call. V shed 0 bases and J shed 4 bases, with 9 bases lying between them. The CDR3 spans 14 residues. Germline-derived CDR1 and CDR2 are SGHRS and YFSETQ. The CDR3 DNA sequence: TGCGCCAGCAGCTTGGCCTTGGGTGCAGATACGCAGTATTTT. This codes for CASSLALGADTQYF.

This clonotype is classed as medium-sized. The J gene is TRBJ2-3, the V gene TRBV15; 12 bases are shared with TRBD1. CDR1 LNHNV and CDR2 YYDKDF come from the germline V gene (reference sequence). The CDR3 length is 15 residues. Trimming took 5 bases from V and 6 from J; bases not matched to a gene: 6. Here the CDR3 reads CATSVGTGGADTQYF. The CDR3 nucleotides are TGTGCCACCAGCGTCGGGACAGGGGGCGCGGATACGCAGTATTTT.

This clonotype was seen only a few times. A much larger clone differs from this one at a single base, so this may be a read error. The chain has TRBV6-5 and TRBJ1-4; a weak D match, TRBD1 (5 bases). CDR1 MNHEY and CDR2 SVGAGI come from the germline V gene. The CDR3 totals 15 residues. The CDR3: CAISYGTKADEKLFF. The CDR3, as DNA: TGTGCCATCAGTTACGGGACCAAGGCTGATGAAAAACTGTTTTTT.

Concerning this clonotype itself: This probably arose from a read error, given a far larger clone one base away. The chain uses TRBV6-4 and TRBJ2-1; 11 nucleotides align to TRBD2. V trimming: 6 bases; J trimming: 9 bases; junction bases outside the gene matches: 10. The CDR3 contains 15 residues. Germline assignment: CDR1 MRHNA and CDR2 SNTAGT. The CDR3 DNA reads TGTGCCAGCAGACCGACTAGCGGGGTGCCAGGTGAGCAGTTCTTC. This codes for CASRPTSGVPGEQFF.

The sample holds many counts of this clonotype. This chain connects TRBV12-3 or TRBV12-4 to TRBJ2-7, with D unclear. The germline V and J ends were trimmed by 6 bases and 2 bases, with 8 bases remaining between them. The CDR3 is 12 residues long. The CDR3 coding sequence is TGTGCCAGCAGCTTCCGACCCTACGAGCAGTACTTC. It codes for CASSFRPYEQYF.